The 25 T cell receptor beta chains below were found in one sample sequenced in a study of human T cells and chemical hapten exposure (dated by TCRdb to about 2021). Receptor amplification or capture employed RACE. Reads for this sample came from a NextSeq 500. TCRdb's own reprocessing of the public reads used fastp at Q25 and MiXCR and kept productive beta chains. Merged by CDR3 protein, the rows form single entries marked with the most common genes and DNA. The sample contains more than 150,000 distinct CDR3 sequences, more than 14% of them found a single time. About 1.7% of the sample is held by the ten biggest clonotypes. In the paper's terms, the time point label means: patch test 1, 2 weeks after DPC sensitization. What this sample's treatment or condition label stands for: therapeutic diphenylcyclopropenone sensitization with weekly scalp DPC. Sequenced here: whole blood, sampled in connection with sensitization to the hapten diphenylcyclopropenone (DPC). These receptors originate from a woman aged 25-40 years with alopecia areata. Some clones in this sample may be carry-over from other donors' samples.

The V gene is TRBV28, the J gene TRBJ2-1; 7 positions agree with TRBD2. This CDR3 region has 16 residues. Looked up from germline, CDR1 is MDHEN and CDR2 is SYDVKM. Trimming took 6 bases from V and 5 from J; bases not matched to a gene: 13. In DNA, the CDR3 is TGTGCCAGCAGGGCGCGTAATGGTGGGAGGGACAATGAGCAGTTCTTC. It encodes CASRARNGGRDNEQFF.

CDR3 loop: CATLLGQENIQYF. Written as DNA, the CDR3 is TGTGCCACCCTACTTGGACAGGAAAACATTCAGTACTTC. This chain uses TRBV6-2 or TRBV6-3 with TRBJ2-4; 7 nucleotides match TRBD1. The germline gives CDR1 MNHEY, CDR2 SVGEGT. The CDR3 totals 13 residues. V dropped 10 bases and J dropped 5; count of bases not matched to a gene: 8.

The J gene is TRBJ2-1, the V gene TRBV29-1; TRBD2 aligns across 11 bases. The CDR3 is made up of 17 amino acids. CDR1 SQVTM and CDR2 ANQGSEA come from the germline V gene. The V and J ends lost 3 bases and 0 bases, in that order; junction bases with no gene match: 7. The CDR3 nucleotides read TGCAGCGTTGATCCGGGACTAGCGGTTAGCTCCTACAATGAGCAGTTCTTC. Translating gives CSVDPGLAVSSYNEQFF.

Here the CDR3 DNA reads TGTGCCAGCAGTTTCCGCGGACAGGGTCCTTACGAGCAGTACTTC. It yields the protein CASSFRGQGPYEQYF. The chain joins TRBV28 to TRBJ2-7; 8 bases match TRBD1. After removal of 3 bases from V and 4 bases from J, the junction contained 8 bases not matched to a gene. The CDR3 sequence is 15 residues long. Germline V gene sequence: CDR1 MDHEN, CDR2 SYDVKM.

J is TRBJ2-3 and V is TRBV5-4; no definite D call. The CDR3 runs to 12 residues. Germline CDR1 is SGHNT and CDR2 is YYREEE (reference sequence). Trimming left V 2 bases short and J 4 bases short, with 5 bases between. The CDR3 DNA reads as TGTGCCAGCAGCTTTATCGCAGATACGCAGTATTTT. Protein sequence: CASSFIADTQYF.

This clonotype was seen repeatedly, ten times or more. The rearrangement joins TRBV2 to TRBJ2-5; D is uncertain. Germline V gene sequence: CDR1 SNHLY, CDR2 FYNNEI. V was clipped by 5 bases and J by 5 bases, with 3 bases between them. The CDR3 spans 10 residues. The CDR3, as DNA: TGTGCCAGCAGTTCGGAGACCCAGTACTTC. Translating gives CASSSETQYF.

This clonotype showed up just a few times. The chain combines TRBV6-1 with TRBJ1-5, with D unresolved. This CDR3 spans 14 amino acids. V lost 2 bases, J lost 7 bases, and 12 bases lay in between. The germline V gene encodes CDR1 MNHNS and CDR2 SASEGT. CDR3 DNA: TGTGCCAGCAGTGAATTTTCGCGAGCCCAGCCCCAGCATTTT. Translating it yields CASSEFSRAQPQHF.

The chain recombines TRBV7-9 with TRBJ2-3; 7 bases map to TRBD2. CDR1 and CDR2 from the germline V gene are SEHNR and FQNEAQ (reference sequence). The V and J ends lost 4 bases and 5 bases, in that order; junction bases with no gene match: 9. CDR3 length equals 15 residues. The CDR3 region has the DNA TGTGCCAGCAGCTGGGGGAGCGGGGACCGAGATACGCAGTATTTT. It translates to CASSWGSGDRDTQYF. The full variable domain, completed using reference TRBV7-9 and TRBJ2-3, is DTGVSQNPRHKITKRGQNVTFRCDPISEHNRLYWYRQTLGQGPEFLTYFQNEAQLEKSRLLSDRFSAERPKGSFSTLEIQRTEQGDSAMYLCASSWGSGDRDTQYFGPGTRLTVL.

This clonotype was observed a handful of times. The chain couples TRBV15 to TRBJ1-1, with D hard to call. In germline, CDR1 is LNHNV, CDR2 YYDKDF (reference sequence). The CDR3 runs to 12 residues. The V end was cut by 1 base, the J end by 5 bases, with 5 bases between. DNA for the CDR3: TGTGCCACCAGCAGAGGTGGGACTGAAGCTTTCTTT. Translation gives CATSRGGTEAFF.

The chain uses TRBV5-5 and TRBJ1-1, with D perhaps matching TRBD1 (5 bases). V shed 0 bases and J shed 4 bases, with 10 bases lying between them. This CDR3 region has 14 residues. In germline, CDR1 is SGHKS, CDR2 YYEKEE (reference sequence). The CDR3 nucleotides are TGTGCCAGCAGCTTGGAGGCAGGGCTCACTGAAGCTTTCTTT. Translating it yields CASSLEAGLTEAFF.

The genes are TRBV6-6 and TRBJ2-5; 13 bases are a match to TRBD2. CDR1 MNHNY and CDR2 SVGAGI come from the germline V gene (reference sequence). The CDR3 runs to 18 residues. J was trimmed by 1 base and V by 5 bases; bases with no gene match: 10. This chain's CDR3 is CASSHPGTSGDLQETQYF. The CDR3 DNA reads TGTGCCAGCAGTCATCCCGGGACTAGCGGGGACCTCCAAGAGACCCAGTACTTC.

Notes on this clonotype: With a much larger clone just one base away, this may be a read error. V usage is TRBV5-6 and J usage is TRBJ2-7, with TRBD1 matching 7 bases. The V gene's germline CDR1 is SGHDT and CDR2 YYEEEE. Trimming at V came to 4 bases and at J to 3 bases, leaving 4 bases not matched to a gene. The CDR3 extends over 13 amino acids. The CDR3 DNA is TGTGCCAGCAGCCCTGGGACAGTCTACGAGCAGTACTTC. Encoded protein: CASSPGTVYEQYF.

The chain joins TRBV28 to TRBJ1-1; D gene unclear. Per the germline V gene, CDR1 is MDHEN and CDR2 is SYDVKM. Trimming left V 2 bases short and J 1 base short, with 8 bases between. This CDR3 has 14 residues. CDR3 region: CASSLPPQNTEAFF. CDR3 sequence (DNA): TGTGCCAGCAGTTTACCCCCCCAGAACACTGAAGCTTTCTTT.

The chain joins TRBV12-3 or TRBV12-4 to TRBJ1-2; D remains ambiguous. This CDR3 region has 19 residues. Trimming left V 3 bases short and J 4 bases short, with 27 bases between. CDR3 amino acids: CASSLRELLGSRYSYGYTF. The CDR3 DNA sequence: TGTGCCAGCAGTTTGAGGGAGCTCCTGGGGTCCCGCTATTCCTATGGCTACACCTTC.

The chain has TRBV29-1 and TRBJ1-1, with a weak D call TRBD1 (6 bases). The CDR3 runs to 15 residues. Germline loops: CDR1 SQVTM, CDR2 ANQGSEA. V lost 5 bases to trimming and J lost 0 bases, with 16 bases between them. The CDR3 nucleotides are TGCAGCGTTAAACATCGGACAGATCTGAACACTGAAGCTTTCTTT. Translation gives CSVKHRTDLNTEAFF.

Here the CDR3 reads CASSRDPPGGELFF. CDR3 bases: TGTGCCAGCAGCCGAGACCCACCTGGCGGGGAGCTGTTTTTT. The V gene is TRBV7-9, the J gene TRBJ2-2; D remains unclear. Per germline, CDR1 SEHNR and CDR2 FQNEAQ (reference sequence). The V and J ends lost 5 bases and 7 bases respectively, with 14 bases between them. The CDR3 contains 14 residues.

This clonotype was detected a few times. Written as DNA, the CDR3 is TGCAGTGCTAGCGCAGGGAGGCCCTACGAGCAGTACTTC. Amino acid sequence: CSASAGRPYEQYF. The J gene is TRBJ2-7, the V gene TRBV20-1; D might be TRBD2 (6 bases). There are 13 residues in the CDR3. Germline CDR1 is DFQATT and CDR2 is SNEGSKA (reference sequence). V was trimmed by 3 bases and J by 2 bases, leaving 11 bases between them.

This clonotype has more than one count but fewer than ten. The chain's CDR3 is CASSLVLSARAIFGGYTF. CDR3 sequence (DNA): TGTGCCAGCAGTTTAGTTCTGTCGGCCAGGGCGATTTTTGGTGGCTACACCTTC. This chain uses TRBV12-3 or TRBV12-4 with TRBJ1-2; D possibly corresponds to TRBD1 (5 bases). Trimming left V 1 base short and J 7 bases short, with 25 bases between. The CDR3 consists of 18 residues.

This clonotype was detected only a few times. The rearrangement joins TRBV7-9 to TRBJ1-1; the D gene is possibly TRBD1 (6 bases). This CDR3 has 12 residues. The germline V gene has CDR1 SEHNR and CDR2 FQNEAQ (reference sequence). With 5 bases removed from V and 9 bases from J, the gap between germline ends came to 13 bases. Written as DNA, the CDR3 is TGTGCCAGCAGCCCACCTGGGGGGCAAGCTTTCTTT. This encodes CASSPPGGQAFF.

This chain connects TRBV6-6 to TRBJ2-1; 10 bases align to TRBD2. The junction had 9 bases not matched to a gene; V was cut back by 7 bases and J by 12 bases. This CDR3 has 13 residues. Germline lookup yields CDR1 MNHNY and CDR2 SVGAGI (reference sequence). This chain's CDR3 is CASTRVAGGPQFF. CDR3 nucleotide sequence: TGTGCCAGCACGAGGGTAGCGGGGGGCCCGCAGTTCTTC.

The chain recombines TRBV20-1 with TRBJ2-1, with D unresolved. CDR1 and CDR2 (germline): DFQATT, SNEGSKA (reference sequence). The CDR3 is 13 amino acids. The ends were cut back, 2 bases at V and 7 bases at J, with 12 bases in the middle. Written as DNA, the CDR3 is TGCAGTGCTAGACCCCCAGATACAAATGAGCAGTTCTTC. The encoded protein is CSARPPDTNEQFF.

The chain links TRBV7-9 to TRBJ1-6, with D possibly TRBD1 on 5 matching bases. V was pared by 5 bases and J by 7 bases, with 9 bases between. CDR3 length equals 13 residues. The germline gives CDR1 SEHNR, CDR2 FQNEAQ (reference sequence). CDR3: CASSGTGNSPLHF. CDR3 bases: TGTGCCAGCAGCGGGACGGGGAATTCACCCCTCCACTTT.

This clonotype occurred many times. The genes are TRBV7-9 and TRBJ1-1; D possibly corresponds to TRBD1 (5 bases). The CDR3 contains 17 residues. Per the germline V gene, CDR1 is SEHNR and CDR2 is FQNEAQ (reference sequence). V dropped 1 base and J dropped 3 bases, with 18 bases sitting between them. CDR3 protein: CASSLGRFGTSDTEAFF. For the CDR3, the DNA is TGTGCCAGCAGCTTAGGGAGGTTCGGGACGTCGGACACTGAAGCTTTCTTT.

V and J are TRBV28 and TRBJ1-5; D call uncertain. This CDR3 is built from 13 residues. Germline V gene data show CDR1 as MDHEN and CDR2 as SYDVKM. The V end lost 5 bases, the J end lost 5 bases, and 10 bases lay between the germline ends. CDR3 loop: CASSLYSDQPQHF. CDR3 nucleotides: TGTGCCAGCAGTCTATACAGCGATCAGCCCCAGCATTTT.

This clonotype has a handful of counts. V is TRBV20-1 and J is TRBJ2-1; the match to TRBD2 covers 11 bases. With 6 bases clipped from V and 6 bases from J, the junction kept 7 bases outside the gene matches. Looked up from germline, CDR1 is DFQATT and CDR2 is SNEGSKA (reference sequence). The length of the CDR3 is 14 residues. CDR3 nucleotide sequence: TGCAGTGCGGCCCTCGGGACTAGCGGCAATGAGCAGTTCTTC. Translating it yields CSAALGTSGNEQFF.